The sample holds a few counts of the clone carrying this T cell receptor beta chain. The antigen is not known. This CDR3 has 16 amino acids. Deletions cut 3 bases from V and 3 bases from J, with 15 bases between. CDR1 ENHRY and CDR2 SYGVKD come from the germline V gene. The data belong to a study of blood T cells in healthy people across ages. Findings and limits, study-wide: A strong correlation between TCR beta diversity and naive T cell percentage was seen. Greater diversity and more naive CD4+ cells were seen in long-lived donors than in aged donors.

Sample-barcoded 5' priming and a J-beta primer mix drove a second PCR of roughly 7 to 11 cycles. Via MiXCR, TCRdb re-called the 5' RACE reads, giving one row per CDR3 protein. The sample lists 2 million or so distinct CDR3 sequences; 49% were seen once. The study isolated at least 6.5 million PBMCs from each sample. The amount of total RNA extracted per sample was at least 5.5 micrograms. The sequencing sample was made of blood. V usage is TRBV10-3 and J usage is TRBJ2-1, with D possibly being TRBD2 (7 bases). The source of this sequence is a woman between 40 and 55 years old in good health. The CDR3 loop is CAISETGGHLYNEQFF. In nucleotides, the CDR3 is TGTGCCATCAGTGAAACGGGGGGACACCTCTACAATGAGCAGTTCTTC.